The next 28 T cell receptor beta chains were all read from a single sample in a study of OX40 agonist ivuxolimab in advanced cancers. Clones were read by immunoSEQ multiplex PCR, and TCRdb kept only the in-frame ones, dropping some. The sample has about 78,000 clones; roughly 80% are singletons. The input for sequencing was CD4+ or CD8+ T cells sorted from blood, taken in a trial of the OX40 agonist ivuxolimab. The receptors were gathered from an adult with an advanced solid tumor such as melanoma, head and neck, liver or kidney cancer.

This sequence joins TRBV29-1 and TRBJ1-1; 7 bases line up with TRBD1. V was pared by 6 bases and J by 1 base, with 2 bases of the junction left unmatched. CDR1 is SQVTM, CDR2 ANQGSEA, per germline. This CDR3 contains 12 residues. CDR3 in amino acids: CSVRQGNTEAFF. The CDR3 region has the DNA TGCAGCGTAAGACAGGGGAACACTGAAGCTTTCTTT.

The chain couples TRBV27 to TRBJ2-5; D possibly matches TRBD1 or TRBD2 (5 bases each). Germline values: CDR1 MNHEY, CDR2 SMNVEV (reference sequence). Between the trimmed V and J ends, which lost 2 bases and 7 bases, there was a span of 23 bases. The CDR3 totals 17 residues. The CDR3 sequence is CASSLGLGAGTRGTQYF. The CDR3 region has the DNA TGTGCCAGCAGTTTAGGGCTGGGTGCTGGGACCCGGGGGACCCAGTACTTC.

V is TRBV4-1 and J is TRBJ1-4; D is unclear. V was clipped by 1 base and J by 7 bases, with 16 bases between them. CDR1 and CDR2 (germline): MGHRA, YSYEKL. This CDR3 contains 16 residues. The DNA of the CDR3 is TGCGCCAGCAGCCAAGTAGGCCAGCTAGCAGCTGAAAAACTGTTTTTT. Amino acid sequence: CASSQVGQLAAEKLFF.

This clone was observed once. The chain combines TRBV11-1 with TRBJ1-1; the D is unclear. The germline gives CDR1 SGHAT, CDR2 FQDESV (reference sequence). The CDR3 is 13 residues long. Between the trimmed V and J ends, which lost 5 bases and 1 base, there was a span of 8 bases. The CDR3 nucleotides read TGTGCCAGCAGCATGACTGAGAACACTGAAGCTTTCTTT. Its translation is CASSMTENTEAFF.

The chain links TRBV7-9 to TRBJ2-7; the D gene is possibly TRBD1 (5 bases). CDR3 length: 12 amino acids. Trimming took 10 bases from V and 5 from J, leaving 15 bases between them. Germline V lookup: CDR1 SEHNR, CDR2 FQNEAQ (reference sequence). CDR3: CAIQGGMNEQYF. The CDR3 nucleotides read TGTGCCATCCAGGGTGGGATGAACGAGCAGTACTTC.

This clone was seen more than once but under ten times. The chain carries TRBV20-1 and TRBJ2-4, with D hard to call. The CDR3 runs to 11 residues. Trimming left V 5 bases short and J 6 bases short, with 8 bases between. Germline V gene sequence: CDR1 DFQATT, CDR2 SNEGSKA (reference sequence). The CDR3 DNA reads as TGCAGTGCTCCAGCTGGAAACATTCAGTACTTC. Protein sequence: CSAPAGNIQYF.

The chain carries TRBV5-1 and TRBJ1-2; TRBD1 agrees at 8 bases. The germline V gene encodes CDR1 SGHRS and CDR2 YFSETQ. V was clipped by 5 bases and J by 3 bases; unmatched bases: 3. This CDR3 has 13 amino acids. The CDR3 loop is CASSLTGDYGYTF. In DNA form, the CDR3 reads TGCGCCAGCAGTTTGACAGGGGACTATGGCTACACCTTC.

The chain joins TRBV19 to TRBJ1-2; 7 positions agree with TRBD1. V shed 6 bases and J 5 bases; nucleotides not matched to a gene: 9. Germline CDR1 is LNHDA and CDR2 is SQIVND (reference sequence). The CDR3 runs 14 residues. CDR3 in DNA: TGTGCCAGTAGCCACAGGGGCGCGGGGTATGGCTACACCTTC. Protein: CASSHRGAGYGYTF.

This clone was detected only once. The genes are TRBV9 and TRBJ2-1; D is unresolved. The V gene lost 0 bases and the J gene lost 0 bases, with 7 bases spanning the gap. Germline V gene lookup returns CDR1 SGDLS and CDR2 YYNGEE. This CDR3 is 15 amino acids long. CDR3 region: CASSVAGNSYNEQFF. CDR3 DNA sequence: TGTGCCAGCAGCGTAGCCGGCAACTCCTACAATGAGCAGTTCTTC.

This chain links TRBV28 with TRBJ1-4; a possible D gene is TRBD1 (6 bases). The germline V gene has CDR1 MDHEN and CDR2 SYDVKM. V gave up 3 bases and J gave up 8 bases, with 13 bases separating them. The CDR3 covers 14 residues. The CDR3 is CASSLGGPMEKLFF. The CDR3 DNA is TGTGCCAGCAGTTTGGGGGGGCCCATGGAAAAACTGTTTTTT.

A single count supports this clone. The chain recombines TRBV5-4 with TRBJ2-5; TRBD2 might be the D (5 bases). Germline V lookup: CDR1 SGHNT, CDR2 YYREEE (reference sequence). V lost 4 bases and J lost 5, with 18 bases in between. The CDR3 extends over 15 amino acids. CDR3 in amino acids: CASSRGNSVRETQYF. In nucleotides, the CDR3 is TGTGCCAGCAGCCGAGGGAATAGCGTTCGGGAGACCCAGTACTTC.

This rearrangement joins TRBV21-1 to TRBJ2-7; the table names TRBD2, a call not compared with the DNA. TRBV21-1 is labeled a pseudogene. The CDR3 runs to 16 residues. The DNA of the CDR3 is TGTGCCAGCTATAGGAGAGTCCGTGGGTGCTCCTACGAGCAGTACGTC. Amino acid sequence: CASYRRVRGCSYEQYV.

The rearrangement joins TRBV19 to TRBJ1-1, with D maybe TRBD1 (6 bases). Germline CDR1 reads LNHDA; CDR2 reads SQIVND (reference sequence). The CDR3 has 14 residues. V gave up 5 bases and J gave up 4 bases, with 14 bases separating them. For the CDR3, the DNA is TGTGCCAGTAGTGGACAGTATATAGGCACTGAAGCTTTCTTT. Translating gives CASSGQYIGTEAFF. Full variable domain (rest looked up from reference TRBV19 and TRBJ1-1): DGGITQSPKYLFRKEGQNVTLSCEQNLNHDAMYWYRQDPGQGLRLIYYSQIVNDFQKGDIAEGYSVSREKKESFPLTVTSAQKNPTAFYLCASSGQYIGTEAFFGQGTRLTVV.

The rearrangement uses TRBV5-4 and TRBJ1-4; the match to TRBD1 covers 7 bases. Germline assignment: CDR1 SGHNT and CDR2 YYREEE (reference sequence). The CDR3 sequence is 15 residues long. The V segment lost 4 bases and the J segment 3 bases; nucleotides outside the gene matches: 6. The CDR3 reads CASSPGQVANEKLFF. The CDR3 region has the DNA TGTGCCAGCAGCCCAGGACAGGTTGCTAATGAAAAACTGTTTTTT.

The sample holds a few counts of this clone. J is TRBJ1-2 and V is TRBV7-9; 9 bases fit TRBD1. Germline CDR1 reads SEHNR; CDR2 reads FQNEAQ (reference sequence). Losses at the gene ends were 3 bases for V and 8 bases for J; bases not matched to a gene: 7. The CDR3 runs to 14 residues. The CDR3 is CASSLGTGIGGYTF. The DNA for the CDR3 is TGTGCCAGCAGCTTGGGGACAGGGATAGGAGGCTACACCTTC.

The chain recombines TRBV6-5 with TRBJ2-7; 7 bases line up with TRBD2. This CDR3 contains 13 residues. Trimming cost V 5 bases and J 6 bases; bases outside gene matches: 7. Germline assignment: CDR1 MNHEY and CDR2 SVGAGI. As DNA, the CDR3 is TGTGCCAGCAGTACCCCCGGGGGGAGCGAGCAGTACTTC. Its translation: CASSTPGGSEQYF.

The rearrangement joins TRBV5-1 to TRBJ1-5, with TRBD1 as a possible D gene (6 bases). Germline-derived CDR1 and CDR2 are SGHRS and YFSETQ. The CDR3 covers 14 residues. The V end lost 3 bases, the J end lost 2 bases, and 9 bases lay between the germline ends. The CDR3 protein is CASSSGAGNQPQHF. The CDR3 nucleotides read TGCGCCAGCAGCTCGGGGGCGGGCAATCAGCCCCAGCATTTT.

The chain combines TRBV19 with TRBJ1-2; 8 bases agree with TRBD1. Germline V lookup: CDR1 LNHDA, CDR2 SQIVND (reference sequence). CDR3 size: 15 residues. V dropped 6 bases and J dropped 3; count of bases not matched to a gene: 9. This CDR3 reads CASRAPGGADYGYTF. CDR3 nucleotides: TGTGCCAGTAGGGCCCCAGGGGGCGCCGACTATGGCTACACCTTC.

The chain has TRBV7-9 and TRBJ2-5, with 7 bases aligning to TRBD1. The junction had 3 bases not matched to a gene; V was cut back by 0 bases and J by 5 bases. Germline CDR1 SEHNR, CDR2 FQNEAQ (reference sequence). This CDR3 has 14 amino acids. CDR3 nucleotides: TGTGCCAGCAGCTTAGCGACAGGGCGGGAGACCCAGTACTTC. It encodes CASSLATGRETQYF.

DNA of the CDR3: TGTGCCAGCAGCTTAGTCGGCGGGTCGGGTGGCTACACCTTC. Translated: CASSLVGGSGGYTF. The genes are TRBV7-8 and TRBJ1-2, with D unresolved. The CDR3 is made up of 14 amino acids. Per the germline V gene, CDR1 is SGHVS and CDR2 is FQNEAQ. Trimming removed 1 base at V and 7 bases at J, with 13 bases between.

The chain couples TRBV28 to TRBJ1-5, with 8 bases lining up with TRBD1. This CDR3 has 15 amino acids. The germline gives CDR1 MDHEN, CDR2 SYDVKM. Trimming removed 3 bases from V and 5 bases from J; junction bases left unmatched: 6. CDR3 in amino acids: CASSLYRGSDQPQHF. The CDR3 nucleotides are TGTGCCAGCAGTTTGTACAGGGGGTCAGATCAGCCCCAGCATTTT.

V gene TRBV29-1 combines with J gene TRBJ1-1; the D gene is possibly TRBD1 (5 bases). The CDR3 length is 13 residues. Trimming took 4 bases from V and 2 from J, leaving 11 bases between them. CDR1 SQVTM and CDR2 ANQGSEA come from the germline V gene. The CDR3: CSVAGWGNTEAFF. The CDR3 DNA sequence: TGCAGCGTTGCAGGGTGGGGAAACACTGAAGCTTTCTTT.

The chain employs TRBV5-1 and TRBJ2-3; 12 nucleotides line up with TRBD1. The CDR3 covers 17 residues. CDR1 is SGHRS, CDR2 YFSETQ, per germline. V dropped 0 bases and J dropped 5; count of bases not matched to a gene: 7. Here the CDR3 DNA reads TGCGCCAGCAGCTTGGAGGGACAGGGGGCTCGGGGAGATACGCAGTATTTT. Amino acids: CASSLEGQGARGDTQYF.

The chain joins TRBV7-9 to TRBJ2-7; no reliable D call. The CDR3 covers 12 residues. Germline V gene sequence: CDR1 SEHNR, CDR2 FQNEAQ (reference sequence). Trimming pared 0 bases from V and 2 bases from J, leaving 2 bases between. The chain's CDR3 is CASSLAAYEQYF. The CDR3 DNA follows: TGTGCCAGCAGCTTAGCCGCCTACGAGCAGTACTTC.

This chain joins TRBV29-1 and TRBJ2-2; the D call may be TRBD1 or TRBD2 (5 bases each). V was shortened by 7 bases and J by 4 bases, with 16 bases between the two germline ends. Germline CDR1 is SQVTM and CDR2 is ANQGSEA. The CDR3 has 14 residues. This chain's CDR3 is CSALDSGGTGELFF. The CDR3 DNA is TGCAGCGCCCTCGACAGTGGGGGCACCGGGGAGCTGTTTTTT.

The V gene is TRBV30, the J gene TRBJ2-7; D gene ambiguous. Germline loops: CDR1 GTSNPN, CDR2 SVGIG (reference sequence). CDR3 length equals 12 residues. V dropped 3 bases and J dropped 2 bases, with 8 bases sitting between them. CDR3 amino acids: CAWSHGAYEQYF. The CDR3 DNA follows: TGTGCCTGGAGCCATGGCGCCTACGAGCAGTACTTC.

V usage is TRBV7-2 and J usage is TRBJ2-2; D unresolved. Germline V lookup: CDR1 SGHTA, CDR2 FQGNSA. V shed 7 bases and J shed 6 bases, with 15 bases lying between them. The CDR3 loop spans 14 amino acids. CDR3 loop: CASNPDTLAGELFF. DNA of the CDR3: TGTGCCAGCAACCCCGATACGTTGGCCGGGGAGCTGTTTTTT.

The V gene is TRBV5-1, the J gene TRBJ2-7; TRBD2 aligns across 9 bases. Germline trimming cut 0 bases from V and 5 bases from J; bases unmatched to any gene: 3. CDR3 length: 14 amino acids. Looked up from germline, CDR1 is SGHRS and CDR2 is YFSETQ. CDR3 region: CASSLAGGRDEQYF. CDR3 sequence (DNA): TGCGCCAGCAGCTTGGCTGGCGGGAGGGACGAGCAGTACTTC.